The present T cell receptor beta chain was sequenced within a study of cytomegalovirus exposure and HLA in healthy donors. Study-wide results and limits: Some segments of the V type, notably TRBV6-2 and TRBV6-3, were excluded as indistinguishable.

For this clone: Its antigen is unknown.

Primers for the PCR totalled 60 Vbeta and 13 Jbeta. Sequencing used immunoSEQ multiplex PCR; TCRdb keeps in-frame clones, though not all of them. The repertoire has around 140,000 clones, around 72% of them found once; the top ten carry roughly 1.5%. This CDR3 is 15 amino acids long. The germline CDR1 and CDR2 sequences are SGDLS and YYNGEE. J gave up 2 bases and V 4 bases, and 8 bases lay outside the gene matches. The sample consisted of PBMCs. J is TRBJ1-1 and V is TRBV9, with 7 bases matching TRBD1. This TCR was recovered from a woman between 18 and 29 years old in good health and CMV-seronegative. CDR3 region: CASSPRQGYNTEAFF. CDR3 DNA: TGTGCCAGCAGCCCACGACAGGGTTATAACACTGAAGCTTTCTTT.